This TCR beta chain is from a study of shared clonotypes between healthy human individuals (dated by TCRdb to about 2020). With respect to the entire study: A couple of women and three men aged 18 to 49 years were included in the cohort. For each donor, CD4 naive and CD4 memory were each given three plates, CD8 naive was given two plates, and CD8 memory was given one plate. The study deeply sequenced blood TCR repertoires of five healthy adults to estimate repertoire size and the extent of clonotype sharing between individuals. Different laboratories and diverse techniques were used to prepare libraries and sequence TCR repertoires, to increase sequencing depth and limit assay-specific biases. Per donor, leukapheresis produced somewhere between about 0.85 and 9.5 billion PBMCs.

The germline V gene encodes CDR1 MRHNA and CDR2 SNTAGT. Including cysteine and phenylalanine, the CDR3 has 14 amino acids. Solely the CDR3 DNA is kept, with 42 bases framed from the first base. V lost 5 bases and J lost 1 base, and the count of bases not matched to a germline gene is 1. The donors were healthy, HIV-negative adults with no recently reported acute infections or vaccinations. Only Caucasian adults living in Nashville, Tennessee, USA were represented among the donors. CD4+ T cells were enriched by magnetic negative selection; naive cells were then positively selected on CD45RA, and the negative fraction formed the memory subset. Blood was collected by leukapheresis, and PBMCs were isolated by Ficoll-Histopaque density gradient centrifugation and then cryopreserved in liquid nitrogen vapor phase. Analytical flow cytometry was used to check the purity and quantity of every magnetically sorted T cell population. Genomic DNA was isolated from every sorted fraction and measured by UV absorbance on a Nanodrop 2000c.

TCR CDR3 regions were amplified from genomic DNA by multiplex PCR using the deep immunoSEQ assay. Genomic DNA extracted from each cell subset was distributed evenly over all wells of several immunoSEQ 96-well plates, and each plate served as one replicate. For sorted subsets, approximately 200 ng of genomic DNA, equivalent to about 30,000 T cell genomes, went into each replicate PCR. Purified libraries were quantified with a Qubit 3.0 fluorometer, sized on a Bioanalyzer 2100, and re-quantified with the KAPA Library Quantification kit. Each immunoSEQ 96-well plate was sequenced on its own single-read 150-cycle Illumina NextSeq 550 flow cell. The study's processing was this. The immunoSEQ output contained only junctional sequences without quality scores, so filtering could not match that applied to full-length reads. To assign V/J genes and CDR3, sequences were annotated using PyIR, a Python wrapper for IgBLAST v1.9, with IMGT germline references. Reads were filtered out if the reads had weak V/J assignments (E-value above 1e-6), no CDR3, stop codons, out-of-frame junctions, or ambiguous translated residues. A V3J clonotype was defined by an identical inferred V gene, J gene, and CDR3 amino acid sequence. To compute the percentage overlap between repertoires, the number of shared unique clonotypes was divided by the size of the smaller repertoire. Richness of each repertoire was evaluated using RTK rarefaction, the Chao1 estimator, and Recon v2.1 estimates of unobserved clonotypes. Generation probabilities were computed with OLGA for all TCRbeta clonotypes obtained by the gDNA method from a handful of donors. TCRdb retrieved this table from immuneACCESS and kept in-frame rearrangements only. Not all clones are present; in checked studies, unresolved V genes account for under half, and no reason is known for the remainder. V and J calls and clone size are as listed in that table; D and trimming were resolved from the DNA. For this sample there are about 1 million clones; 65% to 75% appear just once. The biggest ten clones account for about 1.5% of the sample.

Results and caveats for the whole study, not just this receptor: Naive subsets generally had larger estimated clonotype richness than memory subsets. Compared with non-shared clonotypes, clonotypes shared by all four sorted-subset donors had higher generation probabilities. When several donors were compared, the shared fraction of clonotypes was 5% to 6.5% for naive CD4, approximately 3.3% for naive CD8, more than 2% for memory CD4, and roughly 0.4% for memory CD8. Based on pairwise subsampling, the degree of clonotype sharing among donors was expected to be affected by sequencing depth. Sampling was restricted to blood, and TCR repertoires in tissues likely differ from the TCR repertoires found in blood. Because the study included a small number of donors, the genetic and exposure-history diversity represented was limited. Incomplete sequencing was indicated by rarefaction of sorted-subset datasets, despite the large sequencing depth.

This clone was seen only once. No cognate antigen has been identified for it. No quality values exist for individual bases; no much larger clone is one base distant. Sequencing was performed on memory CD4+ T cells sorted from blood. The cell subset or site label of this sample denotes: CD45RA-negative fraction. The receptor comes from a man aged 18 to 35 in good health. The V and J genes are TRBV6-4 and TRBJ2-3, with 9 bases in between that match TRBD1. The DNA sequence is as follows: TGTGCCAGCAGTCGGACAGGGGGCACAGATACGCAGTATTTT. Its protein product is CASSRTGGTDTQYF.